These T cell receptor beta chains were read from a single sample in a study of control samples from healthy donors and cancer patients. Using immunoSEQ multiplex PCR, the repertoire was profiled, and TCRdb retains in-frame clones only, with some absent. The sample lists approximately 170,000 clones, around 94% seen once, with 1.3% to 1.5% in the top ten. The sequencing input was blood. These receptor sequences come from a man aged 30 to 45 in good health. The CDR3 runs from the conserved cysteine through the conserved F or W. D genes are given only for firm matches.

j_call	v_call	d_call	cdr3_aa	cdr3_nt
TRBJ1-5	TRBV2	-	CASSDSNQPQHF	TGTGCCTCCTCGGATAGCAATCAGCCCCAGCATTTT
TRBJ2-5	TRBV7-9	-	CASSSRQHPTQYF	TGTGCCAGCAGCTCCCGGCAGCATCCAACCCAGTACTTC
TRBJ1-1	TRBV18	-	CASSPSGAENTEAFF	TGTGCCAGCTCACCTTCCGGGGCAGAGAACACTGAAGCTTTCTTT
TRBJ1-5	TRBV6-1	-	CASSEGSGGYQPQHF	TGTGCCAGCAGTGAAGGGTCTGGGGGATATCAGCCCCAGCATTTT
TRBJ2-7	TRBV2	-	CASRGDGEQYF	TGTGCCAGCAGGGGGGACGGCGAGCAGTACTTC
TRBJ2-5	TRBV18	-	CASSPPSASVAGAQYF	TGTGCCAGCTCACCACCTTCAGCCTCGGTCGCTGGGGCCCAGTACTTC
TRBJ1-4	TRBV7-2	-	CASSLGDSSNEKLFF	TGTGCCAGCAGCTTAGGTGACAGCTCTAATGAAAAACTGTTTTTT
TRBJ1-1	TRBV6-6	-	CASRTGGVAEAFF	TGTGCCAGCAGGACCGGAGGGGTCGCTGAAGCTTTCTTT
TRBJ2-1	TRBV7-7	-	CASSSYPYNEQFF	TGTGCCAGCAGCTCGTACCCCTACAATGAGCAGTTCTTC
TRBJ1-1	TRBV6-5	-	CASSSRGVQAFF	TGTGCCAGCAGTTCCCGGGGAGTACAAGCTTTCTTT
TRBJ1-2	TRBV3-1/TRBV3-2	TRBD1	CASSQTDRGDTDGYTF	TGTGCCAGCAGCCAGACCGACAGGGGCGATACAGATGGCTACACCTTC
TRBJ2-3	TRBV24-1	-	CATSGAGATDTQYF	TGTGCCACCAGTGGGGCGGGGGCCACAGATACGCAGTATTTT
TRBJ2-3	TRBV5-8	-	CASSLVGGRSTDTQYF	TGTGCCAGCAGCTTGGTAGGGGGGCGTAGCACAGATACGCAGTATTTT